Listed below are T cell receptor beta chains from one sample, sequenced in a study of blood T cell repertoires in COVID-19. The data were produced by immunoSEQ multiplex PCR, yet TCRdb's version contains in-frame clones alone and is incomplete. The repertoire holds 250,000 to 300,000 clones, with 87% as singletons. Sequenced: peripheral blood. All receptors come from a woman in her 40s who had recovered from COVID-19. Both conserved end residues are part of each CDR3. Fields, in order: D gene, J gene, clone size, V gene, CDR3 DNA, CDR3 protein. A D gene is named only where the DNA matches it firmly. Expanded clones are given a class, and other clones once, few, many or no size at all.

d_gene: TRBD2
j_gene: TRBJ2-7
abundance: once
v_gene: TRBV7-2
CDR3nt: TGTGCCAGCAGCTTAGCGCCGCCGCGGGGGGGTTACGAGCAGTACTTC
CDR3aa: CASSLAPPRGGYEQYF

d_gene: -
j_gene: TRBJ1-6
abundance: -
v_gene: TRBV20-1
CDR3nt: TGCAGTGCCCGAGGGAATTCACCCCTCCACTTT
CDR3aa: CSARGNSPLHF

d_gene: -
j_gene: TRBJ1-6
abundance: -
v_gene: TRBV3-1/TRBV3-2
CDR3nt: TGTGCCAGCAGTGTCCAGGGAGGTTCACCCCTCCACTTT
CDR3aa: CASSVQGGSPLHF

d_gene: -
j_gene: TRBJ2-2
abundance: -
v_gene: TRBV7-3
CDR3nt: TGTGCCAGCAGCTCCTATACCGGGGAGCTGTTTTTT
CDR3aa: CASSSYTGELFF

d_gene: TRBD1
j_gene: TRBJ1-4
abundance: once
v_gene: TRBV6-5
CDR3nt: TGTGCCAGCAGTACCGGGACAGGGGGTATTGAAAAACTGTTTTTT
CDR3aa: CASSTGTGGIEKLFF

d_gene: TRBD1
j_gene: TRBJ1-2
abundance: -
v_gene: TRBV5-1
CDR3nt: TGCGCCAGCAGCTTGGTGAGACAGGGCCCGGCCGATGGCTACACCTTC
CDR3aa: CASSLVRQGPADGYTF

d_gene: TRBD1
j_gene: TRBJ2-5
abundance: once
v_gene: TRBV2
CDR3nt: TGTGCCAGCAATAGGGACAGGGGCCGAGAAGAGACCCAGTACTTC
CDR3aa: CASNRDRGREETQYF

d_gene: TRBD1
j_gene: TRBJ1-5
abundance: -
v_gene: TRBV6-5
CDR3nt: TGTGCCAGCAGGGGGGACAGGGAACAGCCCCAGCATTTT
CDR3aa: CASRGDREQPQHF

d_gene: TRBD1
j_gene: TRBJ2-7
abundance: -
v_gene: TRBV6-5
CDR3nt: TGTGCCAGCAGTTATGGGACAGGATACGAGCAGTACTTC
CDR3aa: CASSYGTGYEQYF

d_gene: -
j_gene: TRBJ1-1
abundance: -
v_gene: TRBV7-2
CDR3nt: TGTGCCAGCAGCTTAGTGGAGGCACCTGAAGCTTTCTTT
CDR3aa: CASSLVEAPEAFF

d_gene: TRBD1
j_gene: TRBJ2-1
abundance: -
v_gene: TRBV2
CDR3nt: TGTGCCAGCTCGATGGACAGGAAACCGTTCTTC
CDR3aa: CASSMDRKPFF

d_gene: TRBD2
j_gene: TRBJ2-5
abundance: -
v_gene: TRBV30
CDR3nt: TGTGCCTGGAGCCGACTAGCAGTGGGGGAGACCCAGTACTTC
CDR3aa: CAWSRLAVGETQYF

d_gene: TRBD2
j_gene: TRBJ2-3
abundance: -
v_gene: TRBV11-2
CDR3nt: TGTGCCAGCAGCTTAGAGGTTAGGGTAGCGGGCGTCATGGACACAGATACGCAGTATTTT
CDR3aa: CASSLEVRVAGVMDTDTQYF

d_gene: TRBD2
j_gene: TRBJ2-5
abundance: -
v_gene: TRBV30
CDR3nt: TGTGCCTGGAACGGGCGGGGGCAAGAGACCCAGTACTTC
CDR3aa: CAWNGRGQETQYF

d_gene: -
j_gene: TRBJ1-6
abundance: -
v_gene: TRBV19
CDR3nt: TGTGCCAGTAGTATTCTTGGGAGTTCACCCCTCCACTTT
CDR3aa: CASSILGSSPLHF

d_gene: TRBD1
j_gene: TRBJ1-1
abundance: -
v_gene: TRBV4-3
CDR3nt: TGCGCCAGCAGCCAAGATCTAGGGACAGGGCTGAACACTGAAGCTTTCTTT
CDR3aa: CASSQDLGTGLNTEAFF

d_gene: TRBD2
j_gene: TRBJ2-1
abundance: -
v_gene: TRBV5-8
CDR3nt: TGTGCCAGCAGCCCCGGGACTAGCCCAGACAATGAGCAGTTCTTC
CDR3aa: CASSPGTSPDNEQFF

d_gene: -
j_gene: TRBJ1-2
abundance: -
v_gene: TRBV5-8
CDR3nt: TGTGCCAGCAGCTTGGGACCCGGGTATGGCTACACCTTC
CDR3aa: CASSLGPGYGYTF

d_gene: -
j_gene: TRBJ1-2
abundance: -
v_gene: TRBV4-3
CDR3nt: TGCGCCAGCAGCCAAGATGCCGGGACATATGGCTACACCTTC
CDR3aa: CASSQDAGTYGYTF

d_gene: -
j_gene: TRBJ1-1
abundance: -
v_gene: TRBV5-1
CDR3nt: TGCGCCAGCAGCTCTATACAGGGAGAGGCTGAAGCTTTCTTT
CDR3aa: CASSSIQGEAEAFF

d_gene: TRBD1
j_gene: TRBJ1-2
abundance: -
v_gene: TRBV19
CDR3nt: TGTGCCAGTAGTATAGTCTTTGGAGAGGGGGCCTATGGCTACACCTTC
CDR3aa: CASSIVFGEGAYGYTF

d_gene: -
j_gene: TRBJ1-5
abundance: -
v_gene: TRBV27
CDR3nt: TGTGCCAGCAGTTTATCGCGGGGGGGCTTTCAGCCCCAGCATTTT
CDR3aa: CASSLSRGGFQPQHF

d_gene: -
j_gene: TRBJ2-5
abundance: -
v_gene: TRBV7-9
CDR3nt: TGTGCCAGCAGCTTTTACTCAGGGATCGGAGAGACCCAGTACTTC
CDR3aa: CASSFYSGIGETQYF

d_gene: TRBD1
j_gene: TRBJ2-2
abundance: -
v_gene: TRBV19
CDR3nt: TGTGCCAGTAGCCCCGGGACAGGGAACACCGGGGAGCTGTTTTTT
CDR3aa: CASSPGTGNTGELFF

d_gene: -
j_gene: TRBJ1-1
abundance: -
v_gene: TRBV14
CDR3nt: TGTGCCAGCAGCCAAGACCGGCGTATAGCCAACACTGAAGCTTTCTTT
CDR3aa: CASSQDRRIANTEAFF

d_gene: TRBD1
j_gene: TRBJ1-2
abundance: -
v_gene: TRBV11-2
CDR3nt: TGTGCCAGCAGCATCGTCACCGGGACAGTAGGCTACACCTTC
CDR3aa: CASSIVTGTVGYTF

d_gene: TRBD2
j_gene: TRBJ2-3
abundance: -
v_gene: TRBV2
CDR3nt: TGTGCCAGCAGTGAAGCCCCATGGTCTAGCGGGGGGTTCACAGATACGCAGTATTTT
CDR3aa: CASSEAPWSSGGFTDTQYF

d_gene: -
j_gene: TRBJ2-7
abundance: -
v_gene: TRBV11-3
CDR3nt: TGTGCCAGCAGCTTAGGTGGGCCCAGTTTCTCCTACGAGCAGTACTTC
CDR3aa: CASSLGGPSFSYEQYF